These 18 T cell receptor beta chains were sequenced from one sample in a study of blood T cell repertoires in COVID-19. TCRdb's table, derived via immunoSEQ multiplex PCR, lists solely in-frame clones and lacks some. The data show about 140,000 clones, approximately 80% seen once. The sequencing input was peripheral blood. Receptors were obtained from an elderly woman with active or convalescent COVID-19.

The chain combines TRBV30 with TRBJ1-2; D ambiguous. CDR3 length equals 13 residues. The V gene lost 8 bases and the J gene lost 0 bases, with 13 bases spanning the gap. The germline CDR1 and CDR2 sequences are GTSNPN and SVGIG (reference sequence). The CDR3 DNA reads TGTGCCCGAACAGATTTAGCTAACTATGGCTACACCTTC. It translates to CARTDLANYGYTF.

This rearrangement joins TRBV7-8 to TRBJ1-1; TRBD1 matches 8 bases. Germline CDR1 reads SGHVS; CDR2 reads FQNEAQ. The length of the CDR3 is 15 residues. J lost 5 bases, V lost 3 bases, and 8 bases had no gene match. CDR3 sequence (DNA): TGTGCCAGCAGCTTCTCCGGGACAGGAGGGACTGAAGCTTTCTTT. This sequence encodes CASSFSGTGGTEAFF.

The chain has TRBV7-6 and TRBJ1-4, with D perhaps TRBD1 (5 bases). Germline-derived CDR1 and CDR2 are SGHVS and FNYEAQ. This CDR3 has 16 residues. Trimming took 4 bases from V and 10 from J, leaving 22 bases between them. The DNA of the CDR3 is TGTGCCAGCAGCTACTCTTCGGGGGGAACAATGGGAAAACTGTTTTTT. Amino acids: CASSYSSGGTMGKLFF.

The chain employs TRBV27 and TRBJ2-5; TRBD2 matches 11 bases. Losses at the gene ends were 6 bases for V and 2 bases for J; bases not matched to a gene: 8. Germline V lookup: CDR1 MNHEY, CDR2 SMNVEV (reference sequence). CDR3 length equals 16 residues. In DNA, the CDR3 is TGTGCCAGCAGCTCTTCTAGCGGGGGGCCTCAAGAGACCCAGTACTTC. Amino acid sequence: CASSSSSGGPQETQYF.

This clone is medium-sized in the sample. This chain joins TRBV7-8 and TRBJ2-7; D perhaps matches TRBD2 (6 bases). The CDR3 loop spans 14 amino acids. Germline CDR1 is SGHVS and CDR2 is FQNEAQ. Trimming left V 5 bases short and J 0 bases short, with 11 bases between. CDR3 amino acids: CASSTGGSSYEQYF. The CDR3 DNA is TGTGCCAGCAGCACTGGGGGGAGCTCCTACGAGCAGTACTTC.

Notes on this clone: One junction end disagrees with the germline gene, perhaps due to a read error. The gene calls are TRBV2 and TRBJ1-3; TRBD1 agrees at 8 bases. The CDR3 sequence is 14 residues long. CDR1 and CDR2 (germline): SNHLY, FYNNEI. The CDR3 region is CASRDRSSGNTVYF. The CDR3 DNA reads TGTGCCAGCCGGGACAGGAGCTCTGGAAACACCGTATATTTT. The complete variable domain, with remaining parts taken from reference TRBV2 and TRBJ1-3, reads EPEVTQTPSHQVTQMGQEVILRCVPISNHLYFYWYRQILGQKVEFLVSFYNNEISEKSEIFDDQFSVERPDGSNFTLKIRSTKLEDSAMYFCASRDRSSGNTVYFGEGSWLTVV.

The chain couples TRBV28 to TRBJ1-1; TRBD1 matches at 7 bases. Germline lookup yields CDR1 MDHEN and CDR2 SYDVKM. There are 15 residues in the CDR3. Germline trimming cut 5 bases from V and 5 bases from J; bases unmatched to any gene: 11. The CDR3 spells CASSPLTGSGTEAFF. The DNA for the CDR3 is TGTGCCAGCAGTCCTCTGACAGGGTCAGGGACTGAAGCTTTCTTT.

This clone was picked up a small number of times. CDR3 coding DNA: TGTGCCAGCAGCTGGGACAGGAACTATAATTCACCCCTCCACTTT. This encodes CASSWDRNYNSPLHF. The J gene is TRBJ1-6, the V gene TRBV7-2; 8 positions agree with TRBD1. This CDR3 contains 15 residues. Germline V gene data show CDR1 as SGHTA and CDR2 as FQGNSA. Trimming cost V 4 bases and J 3 bases; bases outside gene matches: 2.

This clone was observed a few times. One junction end disagrees with the germline gene, perhaps due to a read error. V gene TRBV4-3 combines with J gene TRBJ1-6, with 10 bases matching TRBD1. The CDR3 has 16 residues. The V gene's germline CDR1 is LGHNA and CDR2 YSLEER. The CDR3 reads CASSQSSGTGDSPLHF. In DNA, the CDR3 is TGCGCCAGCAGCCAAAGTTCAGGGACAGGGGATTCGCCCCTCCACTTT.

The rearrangement links TRBV9 to TRBJ2-7; 8 nucleotides agree with TRBD1. CDR3 size: 14 residues. V lost 2 bases to trimming and J lost 7 bases; unmatched junction nucleotides: 8. Germline V CDR1 and CDR2: SGDLS, YYNGEE. The CDR3: CASSVSGTGSEQYF. The CDR3 DNA follows: TGTGCCAGCAGCGTTTCCGGGACAGGATCAGAGCAGTACTTC.

The chain employs TRBV4-1 and TRBJ1-2, with 9 bases that match TRBD1. With 2 bases clipped from V and 5 bases from J, the junction kept 12 bases outside the gene matches. CDR1 and CDR2 (germline): MGHRA, YSYEKL. CDR3 length equals 17 residues. CDR3: CASSQFLGTGSPYGYTF. CDR3 DNA sequence: TGCGCCAGCAGCCAATTTCTCGGGACAGGGTCTCCTTATGGCTACACCTTC.

CDR3 protein: CATSPRRQGFSDTQYF. In nucleotides, the CDR3 is TGTGCCACCAGTCCCCGGCGGCAGGGGTTTTCAGATACGCAGTATTTT. J is TRBJ2-3 and V is TRBV24-1, with D maybe TRBD1 (6 bases). V dropped 6 bases and J dropped 4 bases, with 19 bases sitting between them. Germline CDR1 is KGHDR and CDR2 is SFDVKD. The CDR3 is 16 amino acids.

The J gene is TRBJ1-6, the V gene TRBV12-3 or TRBV12-4; D remains ambiguous. The CDR3 is 13 residues long. Trimming shortened V by 5 bases and J by 9 bases, and 11 bases separated the two germline ends. CDR3 nucleotide sequence: TGTGCCAGCAGTCGGAGCGGGAGTTCACCCCTCCACTTT. Translating gives CASSRSGSSPLHF.

The chain combines TRBV28 with TRBJ1-4; maybe TRBD1 (6 bases). V was shortened by 5 bases and J by 4 bases, with 11 bases between the two germline ends. Germline V gives CDR1 MDHEN, CDR2 SYDVKM. This CDR3 has 14 amino acids. The CDR3 is CASSLRQVNEKLFF. CDR3 bases: TGTGCCAGCAGTCTCAGACAGGTTAATGAAAAACTGTTTTTT.

The chain uses TRBV7-2 and TRBJ2-3, with a tentative D call TRBD1 (7 bases). Germline V gene sequence: CDR1 SGHTA, CDR2 FQGNSA. The CDR3 length is 17 residues. V lost 2 bases, J lost 2 bases, and 17 bases lay in between. The CDR3 region is CASSLQLARGYTDTQYF. The CDR3, as DNA: TGTGCCAGCAGCTTACAACTAGCCAGGGGGTACACAGATACGCAGTATTTT.

The V and J genes are TRBV2 and TRBJ2-7; 7 bases map to TRBD1. The CDR3 is 14 amino acids. V dropped 9 bases and J dropped 3; count of bases not matched to a gene: 11. CDR1 and CDR2 from the germline V gene are SNHLY and FYNNEI. CDR3 in amino acids: CARNDRDVRYEQYF. CDR3 DNA sequence: TGTGCCAGGAATGACAGGGACGTCCGCTACGAGCAGTACTTC.

The V gene is TRBV2, the J gene TRBJ1-4; 7 bases fit TRBD1. Germline assignment: CDR1 SNHLY and CDR2 FYNNEI. The CDR3 sequence is 16 residues long. J gave up 0 bases and V 6 bases, and 7 bases lay outside the gene matches. The CDR3 spells CASRKGTVATNEKLFF. The CDR3 nucleotides read TGTGCCAGCAGGAAAGGGACAGTTGCAACTAATGAAAAACTGTTTTTT.

The rearrangement uses TRBV28 and TRBJ1-2, with D uncertain. V dropped 1 base and J dropped 8 bases, with 5 bases sitting between them. The CDR3 contains 11 residues. Germline CDR1 and CDR2: MDHEN and SYDVKM. CDR3 coding DNA: TGTGCCAGCAGTTTATTCGGGGGCTACACCTTC. Protein sequence: CASSLFGGYTF.